These T cell receptor beta chains were read from a single sample in a study of blood T cell repertoires in COVID-19. The protocol was immunoSEQ multiplex PCR, while the TCRdb copy is restricted to in-frame clones and leaves out a portion. The data show about 170,000 clones, around four fifths seen once. Specimen: peripheral blood. The receptors come from a woman over 75 with COVID-19, enrolled during active disease. Each CDR3 is given with its conserved first and last residue. The D gene is left open where the match is weak. Clone size is shown for a subset of rows, as once, few, many or a class of expanded clone.

d_call	clone_size	j_call	v_call	cdr3_aa	cdr3_nt
TRBD1	once	TRBJ1-3	TRBV27	CASSLNWGQGLSGNTIYF	TGTGCCAGCAGTTTAAATTGGGGACAGGGTCTCTCTGGAAACACCATATATTTT
TRBD2	-	TRBJ2-7	TRBV4-1	CASSQVGRGYEQYF	TGCGCCAGCAGCCAAGTCGGGAGGGGCTACGAGCAGTACTTC
TRBD2	-	TRBJ2-3	TRBV5-5	CASSFGPRGGQDTQYF	TGTGCCAGCAGCTTTGGACCGCGGGGGGGTCAAGATACGCAGTATTTT
TRBD2	-	TRBJ2-3	TRBV3-1/TRBV3-2	CASSQARLAGLDTQYF	TGTGCCAGCAGCCAAGCTCGTCTAGCGGGATTGGATACGCAGTATTTT
TRBD1	-	TRBJ1-1	TRBV28	CASSPGDRGDTEAFF	TGTGCCAGCAGTCCAGGGGACAGGGGAGACACTGAAGCTTTCTTT
-	-	TRBJ2-5	TRBV19	CASSTGVAGSWETQYF	TGTGCCAGTAGTACAGGGGTCGCGGGCTCATGGGAGACCCAGTACTTC
-	-	TRBJ1-3	TRBV15	CATSREGGLSSGNTIYF	TGTGCCACCAGCAGAGAGGGAGGACTGAGCTCTGGAAACACCATATATTTT
TRBD2	-	TRBJ2-5	TRBV29-1	CSVGGAGGPVETQYF	TGCAGCGTTGGGGGTGCGGGAGGGCCGGTAGAGACCCAGTACTTC
-	-	TRBJ1-6	TRBV13	CASSLGGVLRSSYNSPLHF	TGTGCCAGCAGCTTAGGAGGGGTCCTACGGAGCTCCTATAATTCACCCCTCCACTTT
TRBD1	few	TRBJ2-3	TRBV28	CASQFPPGTGITDTQYF	TGTGCCAGCCAATTCCCCCCCGGGACAGGGATCACAGATACGCAGTATTTT
-	-	TRBJ2-1	TRBV19	CASSIAGTGNEQFF	TGTGCCAGTAGTATCGCGGGTACGGGCAATGAGCAGTTCTTC
TRBD2	-	TRBJ2-7	TRBV19	CASTPGGRGYEQYF	TGTGCCAGTACCCCAGGCGGGAGGGGGTACGAGCAGTACTTC
TRBD2	once	TRBJ2-2	TRBV18	CASSPEAGGLNTGELFF	TGTGCCAGCTCACCAGAGGCGGGGGGACTGAACACCGGGGAGCTGTTTTTT
-	few	TRBJ1-4	TRBV11-2	CASSRAGGGLEKLFF	TGTGCCAGCAGTCGTGCTGGGGGAGGACTTGAAAAACTGTTTTTT
-	-	TRBJ1-2	TRBV6-5	CASSYHGLDGYGYTF	TGTGCCAGCAGTTACCACGGGTTGGATGGCTATGGCTACACCTTC
-	-	TRBJ1-2	TRBV12-3/TRBV12-4	CASSPPGYYGYTF	TGTGCCAGCAGCCCACCAGGGTACTATGGCTACACCTTC
-	-	TRBJ2-3	TRBV11-1	CASSHSTDTQYF	TGTGCCAGCAGCCATAGCACAGATACGCAGTATTTT
TRBD2	-	TRBJ2-7	TRBV19	CASSKLAGVDEQYF	TGTGCCAGTAGTAAACTAGCGGGGGTTGACGAGCAGTACTTC
TRBD2	-	TRBJ2-1	TRBV9	CASSVVSAGGVNEQFF	TGTGCCAGCAGCGTAGTTTCGGCGGGAGGTGTGAATGAGCAGTTCTTC
TRBD1	-	TRBJ1-2	TRBV25-1	CASSQGQGALRDGYTF	TGTGCCAGCAGCCAGGGACAGGGGGCGCTAAGAGACGGCTACACCTTC
TRBD1	-	TRBJ1-2	TRBV18	CASSIYRGPRDYGYTF	TGTGCCAGCTCAATATACAGGGGCCCGAGAGACTATGGCTACACCTTC
TRBD1	-	TRBJ2-2	TRBV18	CASSTRTGAGELFF	TGTGCCAGCTCAACTCGGACAGGCGCCGGGGAGCTGTTTTTT
TRBD2	-	TRBJ2-2	TRBV5-6	CASSLGLAGAGELFF	TGTGCCAGCAGCTTGGGGTTAGCGGGAGCCGGGGAGCTGTTTTTT
TRBD1	-	TRBJ2-7	TRBV5-5	CASSLPNRGNLYEQYF	TGTGCCAGCAGCTTGCCCAACAGGGGCAACCTCTACGAGCAGTACTTC
-	-	TRBJ2-5	TRBV19	CASSVARGTQYF	TGTGCCAGTAGTGTGGCCCGAGGGACCCAGTACTTC
TRBD1	-	TRBJ1-5	TRBV5-1	CASSSGSGGQPQHF	TGCGCCAGCAGCTCAGGATCAGGGGGCCAGCCCCAGCATTTT
-	-	TRBJ2-5	TRBV7-3	CASALAFGETQYF	TGTGCCAGTGCTTTAGCTTTCGGAGAGACCCAGTACTTC
-	-	TRBJ2-1	TRBV7-9	CASSHPSYIEQFF	TGTGCCAGCAGCCATCCCTCGTACATTGAGCAGTTCTTC
TRBD1	-	TRBJ1-1	TRBV11-1	CASSLPTGKNTEAFF	TGTGCCAGCAGCCTACCGACAGGGAAGAACACTGAAGCTTTCTTT
-	-	TRBJ2-3	TRBV7-6	CASSLLSETDTQYF	TGTGCCAGCAGCTTATTAAGCGAGACAGATACGCAGTATTTT
TRBD1	few	TRBJ1-1	TRBV2	CASRGQGMNTEAFF	TGTGCCAGCAGGGGACAGGGGATGAACACTGAAGCTTTCTTT
TRBD2	-	TRBJ2-3	TRBV18	CASSPLAGGPTSTDTQYF	TGTGCCAGCTCACCCCTAGCGGGGGGCCCAACTAGCACAGATACGCAGTATTTT
TRBD1	-	TRBJ2-1	TRBV30	CAWRTDRGPYNEQFF	TGTGCCTGGAGGACGGACAGGGGGCCCTACAATGAGCAGTTCTTC
TRBD2	-	TRBJ2-2	TRBV7-8	CASSLRIAGEVYAGELFF	TGTGCCAGCAGCTTACGGATAGCGGGAGAGGTATATGCCGGGGAGCTGTTTTTT
TRBD1	-	TRBJ2-7	TRBV3-1/TRBV3-2	CASKIGTGAYEQYF	TGTGCCAGCAAAATCGGGACAGGGGCCTACGAGCAGTACTTC
TRBD1	-	TRBJ2-5	TRBV11-2	CASSSDRGGTQYF	TGTGCCAGCAGCTCGGACAGGGGTGGGACCCAGTACTTC
-	-	TRBJ2-5	TRBV7-2	CASSPRGIIETQYF	TGTGCCAGCAGCCCACGGGGGATCATTGAGACCCAGTACTTC
TRBD1	-	TRBJ1-2	TRBV11-2	CASSLLRQGLGYTF	TGTGCCAGCAGCTTACTCCGACAGGGTCTCGGCTACACCTTC
TRBD2	-	TRBJ2-7	TRBV10-3	CAISGLAYEQYF	TGTGCCATCAGCGGACTAGCCTACGAGCAGTACTTC
TRBD1	-	TRBJ2-5	TRBV5-1	CASSSSPLRDRGGETQYF	TGCGCCAGCAGCTCGTCCCCCCTCCGGGACAGGGGAGGAGAGACCCAGTACTTC
TRBD1	few	TRBJ1-4	TRBV18	CASSPRTGNEKLFF	TGTGCCAGCTCACCACGGACAGGGAATGAAAAACTGTTTTTT
-	-	TRBJ2-5	TRBV19	CASSMEMGGAAETQYF	TGTGCCAGTAGTATGGAAATGGGGGGGGCCGCAGAGACCCAGTACTTC
TRBD1	-	TRBJ2-7	TRBV5-1	CASNRGQGSSYEQYF	TGCGCCAGCAACCGAGGACAGGGGAGCTCCTACGAGCAGTACTTC
-	once	TRBJ1-2	TRBV9	CASSVGQGNYGYTF	TGTGCCAGCAGCGTAGGGCAGGGGAACTATGGCTACACCTTC
TRBD2	-	TRBJ2-4	TRBV18	CASSPTPSGGGDIQYF	TGTGCCAGCTCACCGACTCCTAGCGGGGGTGGGGACATTCAGTACTTC
TRBD2	-	TRBJ2-1	TRBV7-9	CASSSLAGARNEQFF	TGTGCCAGCAGCTCCTTAGCGGGAGCTAGGAATGAGCAGTTCTTC
-	once	TRBJ1-4	TRBV3-1/TRBV3-2	CASSLNRGNEKLFF	TGTGCCAGCAGCCTAAATAGGGGGAATGAAAAACTGTTTTTT
-	-	TRBJ1-5	TRBV27	CASSFGGYSNQPQHF	TGTGCCAGCAGTTTCGGGGGTTATAGCAATCAGCCCCAGCATTTT
-	once	TRBJ1-1	TRBV6-5	CASSYWASRDTEAFF	TGTGCCAGCAGTTACTGGGCTTCCAGGGACACTGAAGCTTTCTTT
-	-	TRBJ2-1	TRBV5-4	CASSPNGGSYNEQFF	TGTGCCAGCAGCCCTAACGGGGGCTCCTACAATGAGCAGTTCTTC
TRBD1	-	TRBJ1-2	TRBV6-5	CAIDLTGGFDYTF	TGTGCCATCGACCTGACAGGGGGCTTTGACTACACCTTC
-	-	TRBJ2-7	TRBV28	CASSLSGIQSLGGEQYF	TGTGCCAGCAGTTTATCGGGGATCCAGAGTTTAGGCGGCGAGCAGTACTTC
TRBD1	-	TRBJ1-1	TRBV27	CASSLTGWVTEAFF	TGTGCCAGCAGTTTGACAGGGTGGGTCACTGAAGCTTTCTTT
TRBD1	few	TRBJ1-1	TRBV7-3	CASSPQGANTEAFF	TGTGCCAGCAGCCCCCAGGGGGCGAACACTGAAGCTTTCTTT